A selection of T cell receptor beta chains follows, all from one sample in a study of blood T cell repertoires in COVID-19. Using immunoSEQ multiplex PCR, the repertoire was profiled, and TCRdb retains in-frame clones only, with some absent. Found here are 360,000 or so clones, around 83% of them singletons; the top ten hold 5.1%. The sequencing input was PBMCs or T cells enriched from blood (not recorded which). Receptor source: a woman aged 45-60 years who had recovered from COVID-19. Each CDR3 is given with its conserved first and last residue. The D gene is left open where the match is weak. The listing skips clone size in some rows; elsewhere it reads once, few, many or a size class.

D,J,size,V,DNA,CDR3
TRBD1,TRBJ1-2,-,TRBV30,TGTGCCTGGCGGACAGGGGGGGGCTACACCTTC,CAWRTGGGYTF
-,TRBJ1-5,-,TRBV10-2,TGCGCCAGCACCCCCACAGGGAATCAGCCCCAGCATTTT,CASTPTGNQPQHF
-,TRBJ1-2,-,TRBV29-1,TGCAGCGTTGGTCTACGGCAGGCTAACTATGGCTACACCTTC,CSVGLRQANYGYTF
-,TRBJ2-7,-,TRBV21-1,TGTGCCAGCAGCAAAGATCCGGACAGATGCTGGTACTTC,CASSKDPDRCWYF
TRBD2,TRBJ2-7,-,TRBV30,TGTGCCTGGAGTGTACTAGCGGGAGTAGGCGAGCAGTACTTC,CAWSVLAGVGEQYF
TRBD1,TRBJ1-2,-,TRBV25-1,TGTGCCAGCAGTGAGCCGGGACAGGGAGTCTATGGCTACACCTTC,CASSEPGQGVYGYTF
-,TRBJ2-5,-,TRBV11-1,TGTGCCAGCAGCCGGGGTGGAAGGGAGACCCAGTACTTC,CASSRGGRETQYF
-,TRBJ1-3,-,TRBV19,TGTGCCAGTAGTCCGGGGTCAACTGGAAACACCATATATTTT,CASSPGSTGNTIYF
TRBD1,TRBJ1-3,-,TRBV4-1,TGCGCCAGCAGCCAAAGATTGACAGGGGTTGGAAACACCATATATTTT,CASSQRLTGVGNTIYF
-,TRBJ2-3,-,TRBV7-2,TGTGCCAGCAGCCCGAAAGGCCTCGGGCAGGGGCCCACAGATACGCAGTATTTT,CASSPKGLGQGPTDTQYF
-,TRBJ1-6,-,TRBV11-3,TGTGCCAGCAGCTTAGATGCGGGGGTTCGGTATTCACCCCTCCACTTT,CASSLDAGVRYSPLHF
-,TRBJ2-7,-,TRBV5-1,TGCGCCAGCAGCTCCGGGAGCTCCTACGAGCAGTACTTC,CASSSGSSYEQYF
TRBD1,TRBJ2-1,-,TRBV7-3,TGTGCCAGCAGCCTGGGACAGGGGCGGTACAATGAGCAGTTCTTC,CASSLGQGRYNEQFF
-,TRBJ2-5,-,TRBV12-3/TRBV12-4,TGTGCCAGCAGTTTTAGAGAGACCCAGTACTTC,CASSFRETQYF
-,TRBJ2-3,-,TRBV10-1,TGCGCCAGCAGTGGAAGGCTCAGGGGCCTAGATACGCAGTATTTT,CASSGRLRGLDTQYF
TRBD1,TRBJ2-7,-,TRBV7-3,TGTGCCAGCAGCTTAAAGGGGGCCGGGGACGAGCAGTACTTC,CASSLKGAGDEQYF
-,TRBJ1-2,-,TRBV24-1,TGTGCCACCAGTGACGCAGGTGGCTACACCTTC,CATSDAGGYTF
-,TRBJ1-2,-,TRBV14,TGTGCCAGCAGCCAGGGCTGGGGCTACACCTTC,CASSQGWGYTF
TRBD1,TRBJ1-2,-,TRBV7-9,TGTGCCAGCAGCAACCTGACAGGGAACTATGGCTACACCTTC,CASSNLTGNYGYTF
TRBD2,TRBJ2-3,-,TRBV7-6,TGTGCCAGCAGCTTAGCCGCCAGCGGGAGGGGCACAGATACGCAGTATTTT,CASSLAASGRGTDTQYF
TRBD1,TRBJ2-2,-,TRBV6-1,TGTGCCAGCAGTGAGGGGGGACAGGGGGGAGCCGGGGAGCTGTTTTTT,CASSEGGQGGAGELFF
TRBD1,TRBJ2-2,-,TRBV4-1,TGCGCCAGCAGCCAGGTCACAGGGGCCTGGGGGACCGGGGAGCTGTTTTTT,CASSQVTGAWGTGELFF
TRBD1,TRBJ1-6,-,TRBV2,TGTGCCAGCAGTCAAAGTGGGACAGGGGGTTATTCACCCCTCCACTTT,CASSQSGTGGYSPLHF
TRBD1,TRBJ1-4,-,TRBV4-3,TGCGCCAGCAGCCCCCGGTCCGGGACAGGGAATGAAAAACTGTTTTTT,CASSPRSGTGNEKLFF
TRBD2,TRBJ2-7,few,TRBV10-3,TGTGCCATCAAGGCTAGCGGGGGGCTTAGCTCCTACGAGCAGTACTTC,CAIKASGGLSSYEQYF
-,TRBJ1-2,-,TRBV27,TGTGCCAGCAGTTTATCTCTAGCCAGCTATGGCTACACCTTC,CASSLSLASYGYTF
TRBD1,TRBJ1-1,-,TRBV6-5,TGTGCCAGCAGTTACGGGGGACAGGGAGGGACTGAAGCTTTCTTT,CASSYGGQGGTEAFF
-,TRBJ1-2,-,TRBV3-1/TRBV3-2,TGTGCCAGCAGCCGAGACAGTATTGGCTACACCTTC,CASSRDSIGYTF